This T cell receptor (beta chain) was observed in a study of blood T cell repertoires in COVID-19. Study background: The study drew acute and convalescent COVID-19 samples from the United States, Italy and Spain. Sources were T cells, B-cell-depleted T cells, or PBMCs; the material itself was cDNA or gDNA.

The CDR3 consists of 15 residues. The germline V and J ends were trimmed by 5 bases and 2 bases, with 14 bases remaining between them. The V gene's germline CDR1 is SGHDN and CDR2 FVKESK. In the authors' methods: Researchers report that nucleated cell counts were estimated from reference gene primer amplification. TCRdb's copy holds only in-frame clones and misses some; the assay was immunoSEQ multiplex PCR. That table gives V, J and clone size, and the DNA gave D and trimming. The sample lists tens of thousands of clones; more than 80% were seen once. The receptor's source is a woman aged 80 or over with active or convalescent COVID-19. The sample consisted of peripheral blood. The chain uses TRBV14 and TRBJ2-3; no clear D gene. The CDR3 region has the DNA TGTGCCAGCAGCTTCCCCGAGGCTTACACAGATACGCAGTATTTT. Amino acids: CASSFPEAYTDTQYF. Full variable domain (missing parts from reference TRBV14 and TRBJ2-3): EAGVTQFPSHSVIEKGQTVTLRCDPISGHDNLYWYRRVMGKEIKFLLHFVKESKQDESGMPNNRFLAERTGGTYSTLKVQPAELEDSGVYFCASSFPEAYTDTQYFGPGTRLTVL.